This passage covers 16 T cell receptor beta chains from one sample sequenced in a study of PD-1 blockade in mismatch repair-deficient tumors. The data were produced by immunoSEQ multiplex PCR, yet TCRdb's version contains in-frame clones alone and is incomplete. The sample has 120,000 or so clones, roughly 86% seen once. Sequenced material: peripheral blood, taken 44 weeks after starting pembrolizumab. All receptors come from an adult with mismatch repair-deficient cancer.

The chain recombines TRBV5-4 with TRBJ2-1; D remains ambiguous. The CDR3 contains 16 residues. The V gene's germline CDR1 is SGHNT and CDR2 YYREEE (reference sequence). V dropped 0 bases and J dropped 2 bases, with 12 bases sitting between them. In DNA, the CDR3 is TGTGCCAGCAGCTTGGGAAATGGGTTTCCCTACAATGAGCAGTTCTTC. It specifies CASSLGNGFPYNEQFF. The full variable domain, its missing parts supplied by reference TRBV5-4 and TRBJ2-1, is ETGVTQSPTHLIKTRGQQVTLRCSSQSGHNTVSWYQQALGQGPQFIFQYYREEENGRGNFPPRFSGLQFPNYSSELNVNALELDDSALYLCASSLGNGFPYNEQFFGPGTRLTVL.

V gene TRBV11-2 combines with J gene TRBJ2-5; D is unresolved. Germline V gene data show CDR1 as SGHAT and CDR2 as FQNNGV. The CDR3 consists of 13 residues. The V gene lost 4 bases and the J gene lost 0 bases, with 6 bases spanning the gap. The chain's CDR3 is CASSSINQETQYF. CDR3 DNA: TGTGCCAGCAGCTCAATCAACCAAGAGACCCAGTACTTC.

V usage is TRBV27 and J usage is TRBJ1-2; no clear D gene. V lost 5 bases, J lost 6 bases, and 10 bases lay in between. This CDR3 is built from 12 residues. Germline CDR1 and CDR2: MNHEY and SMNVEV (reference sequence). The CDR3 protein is CASSTHGDGYTF. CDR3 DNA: TGTGCCAGCAGTACCCACGGGGATGGCTACACCTTC.

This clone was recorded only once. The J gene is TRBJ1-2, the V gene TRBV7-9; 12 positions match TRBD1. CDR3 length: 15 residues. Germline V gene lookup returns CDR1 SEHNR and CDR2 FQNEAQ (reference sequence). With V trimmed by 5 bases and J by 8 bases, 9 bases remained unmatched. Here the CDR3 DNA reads TGTGCCAGCAGCAAATCCGGGACAGGGGGCTCAGGCTACACCTTC. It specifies CASSKSGTGGSGYTF.

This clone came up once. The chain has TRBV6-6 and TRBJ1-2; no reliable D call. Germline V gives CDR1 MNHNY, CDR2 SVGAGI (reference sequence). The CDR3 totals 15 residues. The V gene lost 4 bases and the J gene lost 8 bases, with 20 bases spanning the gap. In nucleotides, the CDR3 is TGTGCCAGCAGTTCCCGAAGGGTCCTCACTGGGGGCTACACCTTC. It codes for CASSSRRVLTGGYTF.

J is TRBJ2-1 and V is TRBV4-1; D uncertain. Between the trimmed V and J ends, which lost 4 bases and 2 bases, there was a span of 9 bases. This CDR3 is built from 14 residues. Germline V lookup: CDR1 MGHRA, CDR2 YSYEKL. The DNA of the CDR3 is TGCGCCAGCAGCCTCACGGCGGCCTACAATGAGCAGTTCTTC. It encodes CASSLTAAYNEQFF.

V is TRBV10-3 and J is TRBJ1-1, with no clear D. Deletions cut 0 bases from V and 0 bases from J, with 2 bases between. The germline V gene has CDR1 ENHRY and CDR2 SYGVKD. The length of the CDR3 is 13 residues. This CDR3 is CAISESVNTEAFF. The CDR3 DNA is TGTGCCATCAGTGAGTCCGTGAACACTGAAGCTTTCTTT.

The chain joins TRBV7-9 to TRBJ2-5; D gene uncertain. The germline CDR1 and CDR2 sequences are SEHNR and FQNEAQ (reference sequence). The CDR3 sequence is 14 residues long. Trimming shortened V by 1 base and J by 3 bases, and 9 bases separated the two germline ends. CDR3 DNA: TGTGCCAGCAGCTTAGGTGGACGGGAAGAGACCCAGTACTTC. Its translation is CASSLGGREETQYF.

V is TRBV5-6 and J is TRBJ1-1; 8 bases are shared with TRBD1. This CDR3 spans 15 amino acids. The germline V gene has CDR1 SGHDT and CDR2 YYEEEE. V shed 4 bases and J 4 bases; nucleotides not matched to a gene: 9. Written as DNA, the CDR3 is TGTGCCAGCAGCCCGAGAGGACAGGGCCCCACTGAAGCTTTCTTT. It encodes CASSPRGQGPTEAFF.

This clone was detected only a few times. CDR3 sequence: CASTSQRGASYNEQFF. For the CDR3, the DNA is TGTGCCAGTACCTCTCAGCGGGGGGCCTCCTACAATGAGCAGTTCTTC. This chain connects TRBV19 to TRBJ2-1, with 9 bases aligning to TRBD2. This CDR3 has 16 amino acids. With V trimmed by 7 bases and J by 0 bases, 7 bases remained unmatched. Germline CDR1 is LNHDA and CDR2 is SQIVND (reference sequence).

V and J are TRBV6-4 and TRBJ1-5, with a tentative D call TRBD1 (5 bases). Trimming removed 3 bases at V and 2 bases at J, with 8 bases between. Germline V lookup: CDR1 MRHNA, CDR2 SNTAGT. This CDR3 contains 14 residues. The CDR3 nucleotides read TGTGCCAGCAGTGAACAGGCGGGCAATCAGCCCCAGCATTTT. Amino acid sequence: CASSEQAGNQPQHF.

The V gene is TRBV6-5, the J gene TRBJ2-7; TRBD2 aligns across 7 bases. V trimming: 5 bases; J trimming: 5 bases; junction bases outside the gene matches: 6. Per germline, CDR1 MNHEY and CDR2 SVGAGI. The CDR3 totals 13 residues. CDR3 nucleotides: TGTGCCAGCAGTGAGCGGGATCCCCACGAGCAGTACTTC. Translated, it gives CASSERDPHEQYF.

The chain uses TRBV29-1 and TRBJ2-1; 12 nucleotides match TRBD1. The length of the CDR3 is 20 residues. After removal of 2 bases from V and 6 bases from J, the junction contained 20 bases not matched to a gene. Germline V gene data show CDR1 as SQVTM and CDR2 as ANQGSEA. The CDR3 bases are TGCAGCGTTGAATGGACCGGGACAGGGGGCTCGATTTCGGTCTTCAATGAGCAGTTCTTC. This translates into CSVEWTGTGGSISVFNEQFF.

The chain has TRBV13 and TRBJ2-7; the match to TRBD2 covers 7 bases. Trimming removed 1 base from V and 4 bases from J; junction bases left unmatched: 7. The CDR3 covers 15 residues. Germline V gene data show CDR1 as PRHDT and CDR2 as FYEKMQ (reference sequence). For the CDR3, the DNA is TGTGCCAGCAGCTTAGCGGGAGGCCTGAGGTACGAGCAGTACTTC. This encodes CASSLAGGLRYEQYF.

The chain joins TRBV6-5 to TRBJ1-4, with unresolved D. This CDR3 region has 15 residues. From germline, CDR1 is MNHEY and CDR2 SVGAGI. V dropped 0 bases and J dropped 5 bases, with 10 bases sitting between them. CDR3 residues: CASSYSKLGNEKLFF. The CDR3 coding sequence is TGTGCCAGCAGTTACTCGAAATTAGGGAATGAAAAACTGTTTTTT.

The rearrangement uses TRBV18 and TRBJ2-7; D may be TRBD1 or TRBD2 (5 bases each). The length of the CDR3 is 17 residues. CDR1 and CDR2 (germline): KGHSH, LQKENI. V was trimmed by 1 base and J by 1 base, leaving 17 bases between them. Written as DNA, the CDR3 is TGTGCCAGCTCACCACGGTTCGGGACCCAAGGGTCCTACGAGCAGTACTTC. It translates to CASSPRFGTQGSYEQYF.